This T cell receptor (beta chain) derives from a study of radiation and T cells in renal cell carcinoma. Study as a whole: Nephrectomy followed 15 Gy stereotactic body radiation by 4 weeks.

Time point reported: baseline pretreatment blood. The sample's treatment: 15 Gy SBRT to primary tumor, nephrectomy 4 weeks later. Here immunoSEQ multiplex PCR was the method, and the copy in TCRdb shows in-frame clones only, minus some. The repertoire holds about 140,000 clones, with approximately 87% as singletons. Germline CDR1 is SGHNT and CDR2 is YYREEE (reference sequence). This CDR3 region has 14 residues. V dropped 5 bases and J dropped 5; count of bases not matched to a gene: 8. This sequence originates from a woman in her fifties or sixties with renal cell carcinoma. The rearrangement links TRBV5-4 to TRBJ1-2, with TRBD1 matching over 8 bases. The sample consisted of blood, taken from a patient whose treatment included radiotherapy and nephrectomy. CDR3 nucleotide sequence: TGTGCCAGCAGGGCTGGGACAGGACGTTATGGCTACACCTTC. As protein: CASRAGTGRYGYTF.